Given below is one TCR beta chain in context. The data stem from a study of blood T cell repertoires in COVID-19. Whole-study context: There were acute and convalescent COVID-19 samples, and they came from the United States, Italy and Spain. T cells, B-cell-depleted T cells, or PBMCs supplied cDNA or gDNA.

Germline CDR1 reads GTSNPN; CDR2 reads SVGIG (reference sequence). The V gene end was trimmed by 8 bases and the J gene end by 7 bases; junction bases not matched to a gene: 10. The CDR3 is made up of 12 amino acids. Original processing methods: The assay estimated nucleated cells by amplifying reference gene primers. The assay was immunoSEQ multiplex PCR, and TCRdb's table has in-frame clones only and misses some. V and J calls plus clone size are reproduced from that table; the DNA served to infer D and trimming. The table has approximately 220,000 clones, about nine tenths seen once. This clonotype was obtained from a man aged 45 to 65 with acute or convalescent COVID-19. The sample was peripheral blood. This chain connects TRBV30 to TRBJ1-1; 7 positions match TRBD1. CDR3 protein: CAREGARGEAFF. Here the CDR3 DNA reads TGTGCCCGAGAGGGGGCTCGCGGTGAAGCTTTCTTT.